The rows below give T cell receptor beta chains drawn from one sample of a study of blood T cell repertoires in COVID-19. Sequenced by immunoSEQ multiplex PCR; TCRdb stores in-frame clones only, minus some. This table holds about 170,000 clones, 84% found once. What was sequenced was peripheral blood. The receptors were sampled from a woman in her seventies with COVID-19, enrolled during active disease. Both conserved end residues are part of each CDR3. A D gene is named only where the DNA matches it firmly. Expanded clones get a size class; other rows say once, few or many, or leave the size out.

.	TRBJ1-3	TRBV18	.	CASSPPERLLSGNTIYF	TGTGCCAGCTCACCACCGGAGAGGCTACTCTCTGGAAACACCATATATTTT
.	TRBJ1-2	TRBV5-1	TRBD1	CASRQDGDRLYGYTF	TGCGCCAGCAGACAGGACGGGGACAGATTGTATGGCTACACCTTC
once	TRBJ2-7	TRBV7-8	.	CASSLRSGRGEQYF	TGTGCCAGCAGCTTAAGGAGCGGCCGGGGGGAGCAGTACTTC
.	TRBJ1-5	TRBV9	.	CASSSKWGLLHSNQPQHF	TGTGCCAGCAGCTCGAAGTGGGGACTTCTACATAGCAATCAGCCCCAGCATTTT
.	TRBJ2-4	TRBV29-1	.	CSVAEGFKNIQYF	TGCAGCGTTGCTGAGGGATTCAAAAACATTCAGTACTTC
.	TRBJ2-5	TRBV3-1/TRBV3-2	.	CASSQESWETQYF	TGTGCCAGCAGCCAGGAGTCCTGGGAGACCCAGTACTTC
.	TRBJ1-1	TRBV19	TRBD1	CASSIEGGMNTEAFF	TGTGCCAGTAGTATTGAAGGGGGCATGAACACTGAAGCTTTCTTT
.	TRBJ2-3	TRBV30	TRBD2	CASEGGSGGTDTQYF	TGTGCCTCCGAGGGAGGGAGTGGGGGCACAGATACGCAGTATTTT
.	TRBJ1-3	TRBV25-1	TRBD1	CASSRPGTGGNTIYF	TGTGCCAGCAGTCGACCCGGGACAGGAGGAAACACCATATATTTT
.	TRBJ2-2	TRBV9	.	CASSRVSATGELFF	TGTGCCAGCAGCCGCGTTTCCGCCACCGGGGAGCTGTTTTTT
once	TRBJ2-1	TRBV3-1/TRBV3-2	.	CASSRTNNEQFF	TGTGCCAGCAGCCGGACTAACAATGAGCAGTTCTTC
once	TRBJ2-3	TRBV27	.	CASSFTSLGAEDTQYF	TGTGCCAGCAGTTTTACTAGCTTGGGTGCTGAGGATACGCAGTATTTT
.	TRBJ2-7	TRBV18	.	CASSPGSSYEQYF	TGTGCCAGCTCACCGGGCAGCTCCTACGAGCAGTACTTC
.	TRBJ2-5	TRBV11-2	.	CASSPADPGIGETQYF	TGTGCCAGCAGCCCCGCGGACCCGGGGATAGGGGAGACCCAGTACTTC
.	TRBJ1-5	TRBV6-5	.	CASSYSGVDNQPQHF	TGTGCCAGCAGTTACTCAGGGGTGGACAATCAGCCCCAGCATTTT
.	TRBJ1-2	TRBV14	.	CASRPQGGNYGYTF	TGTGCCAGCCGCCCGCAGGGAGGTAACTATGGCTACACCTTC
.	TRBJ2-3	TRBV24-1	.	CATSETGTLDTQYF	TGTGCCACCAGTGAAACCGGGACTTTAGATACGCAGTATTTT
once	TRBJ2-1	TRBV28	TRBD1	CASSLSGQGGNEQFF	TGTGCCAGCAGTTTATCGGGACAGGGAGGAAATGAGCAGTTCTTC
.	TRBJ2-1	TRBV5-4	.	CASSPRGRGKAVYNEQFF	TGTGCCAGCAGCCCTCGAGGGAGGGGGAAGGCGGTTTACAATGAGCAGTTCTTC
.	TRBJ2-5	TRBV2	.	CASSEGSHQETQYF	TGTGCCAGCAGTGAAGGAAGCCACCAAGAGACCCAGTACTTC
.	TRBJ1-6	TRBV7-2	TRBD1	CASSQDRGPYSPLHF	TGTGCCAGCAGCCAGGACAGGGGGCCCTATTCACCCCTCCACTTT
.	TRBJ1-1	TRBV10-1	.	CASMSGGSTEAFF	TGCGCCAGCATGAGCGGAGGGAGCACTGAAGCTTTCTTT
.	TRBJ2-7	TRBV19	TRBD2	CASQGLAGESSYEQYF	TGTGCCAGTCAGGGACTAGCGGGAGAGAGCTCCTACGAGCAGTACTTC
.	TRBJ2-6	TRBV16	.	CASSQEGSWGRSAGANVLTF	TGTGCCAGCAGCCAAGAGGGGAGCTGGGGGCGTAGTGCTGGGGCCAACGTCCTGACTTTC
.	TRBJ2-4	TRBV30	.	CAWSEDSHQNIQYF	TGTGCCTGGAGTGAGGACAGCCACCAAAACATTCAGTACTTC
.	TRBJ2-7	TRBV12-5	TRBD1	CASGFSPDRRGYEQYF	TGTGCTAGTGGTTTCTCCCCGGACAGGCGTGGCTACGAGCAGTACTTC
.	TRBJ1-5	TRBV6-6	.	CASSYGGSNQPQHF	TGTGCCAGCAGTTACGGGGGGAGTAATCAGCCCCAGCATTTT
.	TRBJ2-5	TRBV29-1	.	CSVETVEETQYF	TGCAGCGTTGAAACAGTTGAAGAGACCCAGTACTTC
.	TRBJ2-2	TRBV19	.	CASRPQGNTGELFF	TGTGCCAGTAGGCCACAGGGTAACACCGGGGAGCTGTTTTTT
.	TRBJ1-2	TRBV5-1	TRBD1	CASSLTGGAAYGYTF	TGCGCCAGCAGCTTAACAGGGGGCGCGGCCTATGGCTACACCTTC
.	TRBJ2-7	TRBV27	.	CASSRDFNEQYF	TGTGCCAGCAGCCGGGACTTTAACGAGCAGTACTTC
.	TRBJ2-3	TRBV2	TRBD2	CASRISGSSDTQYF	TGTGCCAGCAGAATTAGCGGGAGCTCCGATACGCAGTATTTT
.	TRBJ2-5	TRBV6-5	.	CASSNWAARETQYF	TGTGCCAGCAGTAACTGGGCCGCCCGAGAGACCCAGTACTTC
.	TRBJ1-2	TRBV3-1/TRBV3-2	TRBD1	CASSRGPGDRGSGYTF	TGTGCCAGCAGCCGGGGGCCCGGGGACAGGGGTTCTGGCTACACCTTC
.	TRBJ1-4	TRBV3-1/TRBV3-2	.	CASSQAQGGEKLFF	TGTGCCAGCAGCCAAGCCCAGGGCGGAGAAAAACTGTTTTTT
.	TRBJ2-2	TRBV3-1/TRBV3-2	.	CASSQVVTTNTGELFF	TGTGCCAGCAGCCAAGTAGTGACAACGAACACCGGGGAGCTGTTTTTT
once	TRBJ1-5	TRBV12-3/TRBV12-4	.	CASAVTGNQPQHF	TGTGCCAGCGCCGTGACAGGTAACCAGCCCCAGCATTTT
.	TRBJ2-7	TRBV14	.	CASSQARNMRYEQYF	TGTGCCAGCAGCCAGGCCCGAAACATGAGGTACGAGCAGTACTTC
many	TRBJ2-2	TRBV5-1	.	CASSLNSRAGELFF	TGCGCCAGCAGCTTAAATTCGAGGGCCGGGGAGCTGTTTTTT
.	TRBJ2-7	TRBV5-1	TRBD2	CASSSSGLAGEFGYF	TGCGCCAGCAGCTCCTCGGGACTAGCGGGAGAATTTGGGTACTTC
once	TRBJ2-1	TRBV5-4	TRBD1	CASSLPGQLGVEQFF	TGTGCCAGCAGCCTCCCGGGACAGCTTGGGGTTGAGCAGTTCTTC
.	TRBJ2-3	TRBV27	TRBD2	CASSLRIAGLADTQYF	TGTGCCAGCAGCCTCAGGATAGCGGGGCTCGCAGATACGCAGTATTTT
.	TRBJ1-1	TRBV12-3/TRBV12-4	.	CASGRQVEAFF	TGTGCCAGCGGACGACAGGTGGAAGCTTTCTTT
.	TRBJ1-1	TRBV12-3/TRBV12-4	.	CASSSQYAEAFF	TGTGCCAGCAGTTCACAGTACGCTGAAGCTTTCTTT
.	TRBJ2-5	TRBV5-1	TRBD1	CASSSGQGAFLQETQYF	TGCGCCAGCAGCTCTGGACAGGGGGCTTTCCTTCAAGAGACCCAGTACTTC
.	TRBJ2-7	TRBV14	.	CASSRGRSYEQYF	TGTGCCAGCAGCCGTGGGCGATCCTACGAGCAGTACTTC
.	TRBJ2-3	TRBV11-3	TRBD2	CASSRGGREDTQYF	TGTGCCAGCAGCCGCGGGGGGAGGGAAGATACGCAGTATTTT
.	TRBJ2-7	TRBV24-1	.	CATSDSRLWYF	TGTGCCACCAGTGATTCTAGATTATGGTACTTC
few	TRBJ1-4	TRBV11-2	TRBD1	CASSQGANGEKLFF	TGTGCCAGCAGCCAGGGGGCGAATGGAGAAAAACTGTTTTTT
.	TRBJ2-5	TRBV9	TRBD2	CASSVAGGIQETQYF	TGTGCCAGCAGCGTAGCGGGGGGGATCCAAGAGACCCAGTACTTC